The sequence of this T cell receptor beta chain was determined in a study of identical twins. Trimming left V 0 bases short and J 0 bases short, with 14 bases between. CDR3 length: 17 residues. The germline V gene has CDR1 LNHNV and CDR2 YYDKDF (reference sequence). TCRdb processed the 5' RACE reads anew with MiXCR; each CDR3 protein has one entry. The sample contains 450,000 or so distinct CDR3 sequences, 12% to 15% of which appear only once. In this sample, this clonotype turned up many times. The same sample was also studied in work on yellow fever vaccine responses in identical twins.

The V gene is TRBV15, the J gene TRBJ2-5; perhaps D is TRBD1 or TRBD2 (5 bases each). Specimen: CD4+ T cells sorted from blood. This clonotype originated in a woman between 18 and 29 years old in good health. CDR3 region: CATSRDARGTYQETQYF. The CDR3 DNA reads TGTGCCACCAGCAGAGATGCCCGGGGCACGTACCAAGAGACCCAGTACTTC.